Sequencing of this T cell receptor (beta chain) was carried out in a study of T cell responses to AZD1222 COVID-19 vaccine (dated by TCRdb to 2020 to 2023). Background on the whole study: TCR sequencing covered more than 230 trial participants: some 210 given two doses of AZD1222 and approximately 26 given two doses of MenACWY control vaccine. Trial participants were enrolled by age into subgroups of 18-55, 56-69 and 70-plus years, and around 150, 28 and 57 TCR-sequenced participants, respectively, were included in these subgroups. Overall study results and their limits: The whole spike protein was spanned by vaccine-associated CD4 TCRs, and dominant responses were seen in regions 160-218 and 743-854. Nearly half of unique spike-specific TCRs reportedly recognized epitopes outside regions mutated in the B.1.351 and B.1.1.7 variants. No day 14 peak-response samples were available, so repertoires were characterized only after the peak T cell response. Participants were mostly white British, with more females than males. The authors suggested clonal diversity may have been underestimated. After two AZD1222 doses, both the breadth and the depth of spike-specific TCRs were significantly higher than at day 0 and than in MenACWY recipients. In the small 56-69-year group, the increase in depth fell short of significance, most likely because of low power. Conclusions about previously exposed vaccinees were limited because only six or seven AZD1222 recipients were SARS-CoV-2 seropositive at baseline.

The CDR3 contains 13 residues, cysteine and phenylalanine counted. Kept here is only the CDR3 DNA, which spans 39 bases and is read in frame from base 1. The meaning of the sample's time point label: about 28 days (+/-7) after the second vaccine dose. AZD1222 recipients whose second dose came at about 4 weeks and those whose second dose came at about 12 weeks were combined into one group, since spike-specific TCR depth and breadth did not differ between the two schedules. Vaccinee samples came from UK trials COV001 and COV002, including a single-blind randomized controlled phase 2/3 trial of AZD1222 (ChAdOx1 nCoV-19) in healthy adults. Trial participant PBMC samples were collected at day 0 and day 28 after the second dose for TCRbeta chain sequencing. Concerning this clone itself: The target of this receptor is not known. No base quality values were provided; no much bigger clone lies one nucleotide off.

The CDR3 regions of human TCRbeta chains were analyzed by immunosequencing. Under the source paper's analysis protocol: TCRs in the repertoires were compared against a reference library of SARS-CoV-2-specific TCRs that had been generated with the MIRA antigen-specificity platform. Breadth was defined as the fraction of unique TCRs that were SARS-CoV-2-associated. Depth was defined as the fraction of total T cells that were SARS-CoV-2-associated. Using the MIRA data, each spike-specific TCR was mapped to the spike region that the TCR reacts to and placed in a CD4 or CD8 class. Log10-transformed breadth and depth values were compared by one-way ANOVA with Sidak's multiple comparisons tests. TCRdb provides this immuneACCESS table in a form limited to in-frame rearrangements. Some clones are lacking; in checked studies, under half of them reflect an unresolved V gene, and why the rest are absent is not known. D and trimming come from the DNA, and the V and J calls and clone size come from that table. The sample table contains about 84,000 clones; only one count was recorded for 70% to 90% of them. The ten largest make up around 10% of the sample.

The sequence joins TRBV21-1 to TRBJ1-2; the D segment call TRBD1 is taken from the table without a DNA check. TRBV21-1 is a known pseudogene. This sample comprised peripheral blood, obtained 28 days after the second AZD1222 dose. The sequence derives from an adult who received the AZD1222 COVID-19 vaccine. The CDR3: CASSKGGGSGYTF. At the DNA level, the sequence is TGTGCCAGCAGCAAAGGAGGGGGCTCAGGCTACACCTTC.